The rows below give T cell receptor beta chains drawn from one sample of a study of blood T cell repertoires in COVID-19. Assay: immunoSEQ multiplex PCR; the TCRdb copy retains only in-frame clones and omits some. The sample records hundreds of thousands of clones, about 90% being singletons. The sample taken for sequencing was peripheral blood. The receptors shown here come from a woman aged 25 to 39 with COVID-19, enrolled during active disease. Both conserved end residues are part of each CDR3. Each record gives: clone size, D gene, J gene, V gene, CDR3 DNA, CDR3 protein. The D gene is left open where the match is weak. Only part of the rows carry a size: once, few, many, or a class if the clone is expanded.

abundance: -; d_gene: -; j_gene: TRBJ2-7; v_gene: TRBV6-5; CDR3nt: TGTGCCAGCAGTTACTCGCGACAGGCGGACGAGCAGTACTTC; CDR3aa: CASSYSRQADEQYF
abundance: -; d_gene: -; j_gene: TRBJ1-1; v_gene: TRBV7-2; CDR3nt: TGTGCCAGCAGCCCAGAACGGGGGACTGAAGCTTTCTTT; CDR3aa: CASSPERGTEAFF
abundance: -; d_gene: -; j_gene: TRBJ1-2; v_gene: TRBV28; CDR3nt: TGTGCCAGCAGTTTTCCGGGGGATTCTAACTATGGCTACACCTTC; CDR3aa: CASSFPGDSNYGYTF
abundance: few; d_gene: -; j_gene: TRBJ1-1; v_gene: TRBV19; CDR3nt: TGTGCCAGTAGGGGAGTCGGTGAAGCTTTCTTT; CDR3aa: CASRGVGEAFF
abundance: -; d_gene: TRBD1; j_gene: TRBJ1-4; v_gene: TRBV2; CDR3nt: TGTGCCAGCAGGGAATCCGGGACAGGGAGAACTAATGAAAAACTGTTTTTT; CDR3aa: CASRESGTGRTNEKLFF
abundance: -; d_gene: TRBD2; j_gene: TRBJ2-1; v_gene: TRBV11-3; CDR3nt: TGTGCCAGCAGCTACAGCGGGAGCGACGTTCGGTTCTTC; CDR3aa: CASSYSGSDVRFF
abundance: few; d_gene: -; j_gene: TRBJ1-6; v_gene: TRBV7-8; CDR3nt: TGTGCCAGCAGCCCGACCGGGGGAAATGGTTCACCCCTCCACTTT; CDR3aa: CASSPTGGNGSPLHF
abundance: -; d_gene: -; j_gene: TRBJ2-3; v_gene: TRBV7-2; CDR3nt: TGTGCCAGCAGCCCGACCCGGGGTCTAGATGCAGATACGCAGTATTTT; CDR3aa: CASSPTRGLDADTQYF
abundance: -; d_gene: -; j_gene: TRBJ2-5; v_gene: TRBV10-3; CDR3nt: TGTGCCATCAGAGCACAGGGAGCAGAGACCCAGTACTTC; CDR3aa: CAIRAQGAETQYF
abundance: once; d_gene: -; j_gene: TRBJ2-7; v_gene: TRBV6-5; CDR3nt: TGTGCCAGCAGTTACCAGAACCAATACGAGCAGTACTTC; CDR3aa: CASSYQNQYEQYF
abundance: few; d_gene: -; j_gene: TRBJ2-1; v_gene: TRBV20-1; CDR3nt: TGCAGTCCGTCCAGCGCGCATGAGCAGTTCTTC; CDR3aa: CSPSSAHEQFF
abundance: -; d_gene: -; j_gene: TRBJ1-4; v_gene: TRBV4-2; CDR3nt: TGTGCCAGCAGCCAAGATTGGTACGGTGAAAATGAAAAACTGTTTTTT; CDR3aa: CASSQDWYGENEKLFF
abundance: -; d_gene: TRBD1; j_gene: TRBJ1-2; v_gene: TRBV11-2; CDR3nt: TGTGCCAGCAGCTTAGACAGGGGGCCATATGGCTACACCTTC; CDR3aa: CASSLDRGPYGYTF
abundance: -; d_gene: TRBD2; j_gene: TRBJ2-5; v_gene: TRBV27; CDR3nt: TGTGCCAGCAGTTTATGGTACGGGGGGAACTCACAATACCAAGAGACCCAGTACTTC; CDR3aa: CASSLWYGGNSQYQETQYF
abundance: -; d_gene: TRBD1; j_gene: TRBJ1-1; v_gene: TRBV6-5; CDR3nt: TGTGCCAGCAGTTACGAGGGGGCACGGACTGAAGCTTTCTTT; CDR3aa: CASSYEGARTEAFF
abundance: -; d_gene: TRBD2; j_gene: TRBJ2-2; v_gene: TRBV7-2; CDR3nt: TGTGCCAGCAGCTTAAGGACTAGCGGGGGCACCGGGGAGCTGTTTTTT; CDR3aa: CASSLRTSGGTGELFF
abundance: -; d_gene: -; j_gene: TRBJ1-3; v_gene: TRBV19; CDR3nt: TGTGCCAGTAGTATTTTGGCTCACTCTGGAAACACCATATATTTT; CDR3aa: CASSILAHSGNTIYF
abundance: -; d_gene: TRBD1; j_gene: TRBJ1-2; v_gene: TRBV19; CDR3nt: TGTGCCAGTAGTATGGGACAGACTAACTATGGCTACACCTTC; CDR3aa: CASSMGQTNYGYTF
abundance: -; d_gene: TRBD1; j_gene: TRBJ2-6; v_gene: TRBV3-1/TRBV3-2; CDR3nt: TGTGCCAGCAGCCGCGAGCCAGGGGGTGGGGCCAACGTCCTGACTTTC; CDR3aa: CASSREPGGGANVLTF
abundance: -; d_gene: -; j_gene: TRBJ2-5; v_gene: TRBV20-1; CDR3nt: TGCAGTGCTAGTGCGGGCGGGGAGTATAGGGGCTACTTC; CDR3aa: CSASAGGEYRGYF
abundance: -; d_gene: TRBD2; j_gene: TRBJ2-2; v_gene: TRBV2; CDR3nt: TGTGCCAGCAGTGAAAGTACCCGACTAGCGCCCGCGAACACCGGGGAGCTGTTTTTT; CDR3aa: CASSESTRLAPANTGELFF
abundance: -; d_gene: -; j_gene: TRBJ1-3; v_gene: TRBV7-9; CDR3nt: TGTGCCAGCACCTGGGACACCCGATGGCCCGGAAACACCATATATTTT; CDR3aa: CASTWDTRWPGNTIYF
abundance: -; d_gene: -; j_gene: TRBJ1-6; v_gene: TRBV28; CDR3nt: TGTGCCAGCAGTTTGAGGTCACCCCTCCACTTT; CDR3aa: CASSLRSPLHF
abundance: once; d_gene: TRBD2; j_gene: TRBJ2-5; v_gene: TRBV7-9; CDR3nt: TGTGCCAGCAGCGAAAGAGTAAGCGGGGCAGAGACCCAGTACTTC; CDR3aa: CASSERVSGAETQYF
abundance: -; d_gene: -; j_gene: TRBJ2-3; v_gene: TRBV4-3; CDR3nt: TGCGCCAGCAGCCAAGCACTTCTCACAGATACGCAGTATTTT; CDR3aa: CASSQALLTDTQYF
abundance: -; d_gene: -; j_gene: TRBJ1-2; v_gene: TRBV5-4; CDR3nt: TGTGCCAGCACCAACTCACGGGGGGGTGGCTATGGCTACACCTTC; CDR3aa: CASTNSRGGGYGYTF
abundance: -; d_gene: TRBD2; j_gene: TRBJ2-6; v_gene: TRBV7-2; CDR3nt: TGTGCCAGCAGCTTGACTAGCGGGGGGGCGGGGGCCAACGTCCTGACTTTC; CDR3aa: CASSLTSGGAGANVLTF
abundance: -; d_gene: -; j_gene: TRBJ2-1; v_gene: TRBV6-5; CDR3nt: TGTGCCAGCAGTTACCGGGGAAGAGCAGACAATGAGCAGTTCTTC; CDR3aa: CASSYRGRADNEQFF
abundance: once; d_gene: -; j_gene: TRBJ1-5; v_gene: TRBV5-1; CDR3nt: TGCGCCAGCAGCTTGACTGGACAGTCACCTCAGCCCCAGCATTTT; CDR3aa: CASSLTGQSPQPQHF
abundance: -; d_gene: -; j_gene: TRBJ2-7; v_gene: TRBV28; CDR3nt: TGTGCCAGCAGTTTGGGGAGCTCCTACGAGCAGTACTTC; CDR3aa: CASSLGSSYEQYF
abundance: once; d_gene: TRBD1; j_gene: TRBJ2-1; v_gene: TRBV6-1; CDR3nt: TGTGCCAGCAGTGAAACCTGGACAGGGGGTAGGGAGTTCTTC; CDR3aa: CASSETWTGGREFF
abundance: -; d_gene: TRBD2; j_gene: TRBJ2-3; v_gene: TRBV28; CDR3nt: TGTGCCAGCAGTCCAGCGGGGGGAAACACAGATACGCAGTATTTT; CDR3aa: CASSPAGGNTDTQYF
abundance: -; d_gene: TRBD2; j_gene: TRBJ2-3; v_gene: TRBV28; CDR3nt: TGTGCCAGCAGTTTTCTAGCGGGGGGCGGAGATACGCAGTATTTT; CDR3aa: CASSFLAGGGDTQYF
abundance: -; d_gene: -; j_gene: TRBJ1-5; v_gene: TRBV5-1; CDR3nt: TGCGCCAGCAGCCAGACGGGGAGCAATCAGCCCCAGCATTTT; CDR3aa: CASSQTGSNQPQHF
abundance: -; d_gene: TRBD2; j_gene: TRBJ2-3; v_gene: TRBV11-3; CDR3nt: TGTGCCAGCAGCCCGACTAGCGGCACAGATACGCAGTATTTT; CDR3aa: CASSPTSGTDTQYF
abundance: -; d_gene: TRBD1; j_gene: TRBJ1-4; v_gene: TRBV10-3; CDR3nt: TGTGCCATCAAACAAACGACAGGGGAAAAACTGTTTTTT; CDR3aa: CAIKQTTGEKLFF
abundance: -; d_gene: -; j_gene: TRBJ2-5; v_gene: TRBV10-3; CDR3nt: TGTGCCATTGTCTCAGGGGACGGGGAGACCCAGTACTTC; CDR3aa: CAIVSGDGETQYF
abundance: few; d_gene: -; j_gene: TRBJ1-2; v_gene: TRBV12-3/TRBV12-4; CDR3nt: TGTGCCAGCAGTTTAGCGGGGCAGGATGGCTACACCTTC; CDR3aa: CASSLAGQDGYTF
abundance: -; d_gene: -; j_gene: TRBJ2-3; v_gene: TRBV5-1; CDR3nt: TGCGCCAGCAGCTTGGCCGGGGATGGTACAGATACGCAGTATTTT; CDR3aa: CASSLAGDGTDTQYF
abundance: -; d_gene: TRBD1; j_gene: TRBJ1-1; v_gene: TRBV6-2/TRBV6-3; CDR3nt: TGTGCCAGCAGTTACTCGGGACAGGGAGGTACTGAAGCTTTCTTT; CDR3aa: CASSYSGQGGTEAFF
abundance: -; d_gene: -; j_gene: TRBJ2-6; v_gene: TRBV6-4; CDR3nt: TGTGCCAGCAGTGGAGGCGGGGAGTCAGGGGCCAACGTCCTGACTTTC; CDR3aa: CASSGGGESGANVLTF
abundance: once; d_gene: -; j_gene: TRBJ2-1; v_gene: TRBV30; CDR3nt: TGTGCCTGGAGTGTACGGCGGGTGGGGGGAAATGAGCAGTTCTTC; CDR3aa: CAWSVRRVGGNEQFF
abundance: -; d_gene: -; j_gene: TRBJ1-1; v_gene: TRBV4-1; CDR3nt: TGCGCCAGCAGCCAAGATGGGAAGGGGTCCCCTGAAGCTTTCTTT; CDR3aa: CASSQDGKGSPEAFF
abundance: -; d_gene: -; j_gene: TRBJ2-2; v_gene: TRBV6-5; CDR3nt: TGTGCCAGCAGTTATGTGGCAATTACGACACCCGGGGAGCTGTTTTTT; CDR3aa: CASSYVAITTPGELFF
abundance: few; d_gene: TRBD1; j_gene: TRBJ1-2; v_gene: TRBV19; CDR3nt: TGTGCCAGTAGTCCGGACAGGGAGGGCGGCTACACCTTC; CDR3aa: CASSPDREGGYTF
abundance: -; d_gene: -; j_gene: TRBJ2-1; v_gene: TRBV12-5; CDR3nt: TGTGCTAGTGGTCCGGCACCCAGGGCCCCCTACAATGAGCAGTTCTTC; CDR3aa: CASGPAPRAPYNEQFF
abundance: -; d_gene: TRBD2; j_gene: TRBJ2-1; v_gene: TRBV5-1; CDR3nt: TGCGCCAGCAGCTCGGGGAGTACTAGCGGGGGGGCCAATGAGCAGTTCTTC; CDR3aa: CASSSGSTSGGANEQFF
abundance: -; d_gene: -; j_gene: TRBJ2-7; v_gene: TRBV19; CDR3nt: TGTGCCAGTAGTATAGATGGGGGCCTCTACGAGCAGTACTTC; CDR3aa: CASSIDGGLYEQYF
abundance: -; d_gene: -; j_gene: TRBJ2-1; v_gene: TRBV9; CDR3nt: TGTGCCAGCAGCTCCCGGACAGAGCAGTTCTTC; CDR3aa: CASSSRTEQFF
abundance: -; d_gene: -; j_gene: TRBJ2-1; v_gene: TRBV21-1; CDR3nt: TGTGCCAGCAGCAGCCCCGTTGCGACATTAGAGACGACTGAGCAGTTCTTC; CDR3aa: CASSSPVATLETTEQFF
abundance: few; d_gene: -; j_gene: TRBJ1-3; v_gene: TRBV27; CDR3nt: TGTGCCTCAGGGATGTCGGGAAACACCATATATTTT; CDR3aa: CASGMSGNTIYF